These T cell receptor beta chains were read from a single sample in a study of shared clonotypes between healthy human individuals. The assay was immunoSEQ multiplex PCR, and TCRdb's table has in-frame clones only and misses some. The repertoire has about 980,000 clones, less than 85% of them found once; the top ten carry approximately 1.5%. Specimen: memory CD4+ T cells sorted from blood. The receptors were sampled from a man in his late teens or twenties in good health. Both conserved end residues are part of each CDR3. A D gene is named only where the DNA matches it firmly. Expanded clones are given a class, and other clones once, few, many or no size at all.

j_gene | abundance | d_gene | v_gene | CDR3aa | CDR3nt
TRBJ2-7 | NA | TRBD2 | TRBV7-2 | CASSLGLAGGRRSYEQYF | TGTGCCAGCAGCCTCGGACTAGCGGGGGGCCGGCGCTCCTACGAGCAGTACTTC
TRBJ1-1 | few | TRBD1 | TRBV7-9 | CASSRRQGLNTEAFF | TGTGCCAGCAGTCGTCGACAGGGCCTGAACACTGAAGCTTTCTTT
TRBJ2-1 | NA | TRBD1 | TRBV10-1 | CASSGQGRNEQFF | TGCGCCAGCAGTGGACAGGGGAGGAATGAGCAGTTCTTC
TRBJ2-1 | NA | NA | TRBV4-3 | CASSQEITGVGNEQFF | TGCGCCAGCAGCCAAGAGATCACGGGAGTGGGCAATGAGCAGTTCTTC
TRBJ1-5 | few | NA | TRBV6-1 | CATNFGGYNQPQHF | TGTGCCACTAACTTTGGGGGTTACAATCAGCCCCAGCATTTT
TRBJ1-1 | NA | NA | TRBV9 | CASSPLRTEAFF | TGTGCCAGCAGCCCTCTCCGCACTGAAGCTTTCTTT
TRBJ1-3 | NA | NA | TRBV5-1 | CASSLVAGASGNTIYF | TGCGCCAGCAGCTTGGTGGCGGGGGCTAGCGGAAACACCATATATTTT
TRBJ2-1 | few | TRBD2 | TRBV4-2 | CASSQGVAGGPNEQFF | TGTGCCAGCAGCCAAGGAGTAGCGGGGGGTCCCAATGAGCAGTTCTTC
TRBJ2-5 | NA | NA | TRBV29-1 | CSVDGEGGVGTQYF | TGCAGCGTTGATGGAGAAGGGGGGGTTGGGACCCAGTACTTC
TRBJ1-1 | NA | NA | TRBV5-6 | CASSPYLGQVGTEAFF | TGTGCCAGCAGCCCGTATTTGGGGCAGGTTGGGACTGAAGCTTTCTTT
TRBJ1-4 | many | TRBD1 | TRBV5-6 | CASSLGLGKDRAEKLFF | TGTGCCAGCAGCTTGGGTTTGGGGAAGGACAGGGCTGAAAAACTGTTTTTT
TRBJ1-3 | NA | NA | TRBV13 | CASTSRGINTIYF | TGTGCCAGCACCTCCCGGGGGATCAACACCATATATTTT
TRBJ1-4 | NA | TRBD1 | TRBV7-6 | CASSLAGTGNNEKLFF | TGTGCCAGCAGCTTAGCGGGGACAGGGAATAATGAAAAACTGTTTTTT
TRBJ2-3 | NA | TRBD1 | TRBV11-2 | CASQRTGALSDTQYF | TGTGCCAGCCAACGAACAGGGGCCCTATCAGATACGCAGTATTTT
TRBJ2-5 | NA | NA | TRBV4-3 | CASSPSGAGETQYF | TGCGCCAGCAGCCCCTCAGGGGCGGGTGAGACCCAGTACTTC
TRBJ2-5 | NA | NA | TRBV6-1 | CASSEEIGDQETQYF | TGTGCCAGCAGTGAAGAAATCGGGGACCAAGAGACCCAGTACTTC
TRBJ1-1 | NA | TRBD1 | TRBV5-1 | CASSGTVVGTEAFF | TGCGCCAGCAGCGGGACAGTGGTGGGCACTGAAGCTTTCTTT
TRBJ1-6 | NA | NA | TRBV5-4 | CASSLGLINSPLHF | TGTGCCAGCAGCCTGGGACTTATTAATTCACCCCTCCACTTT
TRBJ2-3 | once | TRBD1 | TRBV5-1 | CASRGTGATDTQYF | TGCGCCAGCAGAGGGACAGGGGCCACAGATACGCAGTATTTT
TRBJ2-5 | NA | TRBD2 | TRBV5-1 | CASSLGTSGRAHETQYF | TGCGCCAGCAGCTTAGGTACTAGCGGGAGGGCCCACGAGACCCAGTACTTC
TRBJ1-4 | NA | NA | TRBV6-1 | CASRATEATNEKLFF | TGTGCCAGCAGGGCGACAGAAGCAACTAATGAAAAACTGTTTTTT
TRBJ2-2 | NA | NA | TRBV14 | CASREGWVSSGELFF | TGTGCCAGCAGGGAAGGATGGGTCTCAAGCGGGGAGCTGTTTTTT
TRBJ1-1 | NA | NA | TRBV5-4 | CASSPPPGLNTEAFF | TGTGCCAGCAGCCCCCCTCCCGGGCTGAACACTGAAGCTTTCTTT
TRBJ2-2 | NA | NA | TRBV6-5 | CASNLDGRTGELFF | TGTGCCAGCAATCTCGACGGGCGGACCGGGGAGCTGTTTTTT
TRBJ1-6 | once | NA | TRBV21-1 | CASTVGDRSSSYNSPLHF | TGTGCCAGCACCGTTGGAGACCGGTCTAGCTCCTATAATTCACCCCTCCACTTT
TRBJ2-5 | NA | TRBD2 | TRBV4-2 | CASSQGTSGIQETQYF | TGTGCCAGCAGCCAAGGGACTAGCGGGATACAAGAGACCCAGTACTTC
TRBJ1-5 | NA | NA | TRBV6-1 | CASSELRDQPQHF | TGTGCCAGCAGTGAATTAAGGGATCAGCCCCAGCATTTT
TRBJ2-7 | few | NA | TRBV2 | CASGPGMSYEQYF | TGTGCCAGCGGGCCCGGCATGTCCTACGAGCAGTACTTC
TRBJ2-7 | NA | NA | TRBV1 | CTSSQHSLVSEQYF | TGCACCAGCAGCCAACACTCCCTAGTATCCGAGCAGTACTTC
TRBJ1-4 | NA | NA | TRBV4-3 | CASSQDPGLGEKLFF | TGCGCCAGCAGCCAGGACCCGGGACTGGGGGAAAAACTGTTTTTT
TRBJ1-4 | NA | NA | TRBV2 | CASSRTDRNEKLFF | TGTGCCAGCAGTAGGACAGACCGAAATGAAAAACTGTTTTTT
TRBJ1-6 | NA | NA | TRBV6-5 | CASSYSPGTNSPLHF | TGTGCCAGCAGTTACTCACCAGGGACTAATTCACCCCTCCACTTT
TRBJ1-5 | NA | NA | TRBV5-6 | CASSPRRSNQPQHF | TGTGCCAGCAGCCCTAGACGGAGCAATCAGCCCCAGCATTTT
TRBJ2-3 | medium-sized | TRBD1 | TRBV10-3 | CAISESSGQGAGHF | TGTGCCATCAGTGAGTCTTCCGGACAGGGGGCAGGACATTTT
TRBJ2-7 | NA | TRBD2 | TRBV7-2 | CASSGGLASYEQYF | TGTGCCAGCAGCGGGGGACTAGCCTCCTACGAGCAGTACTTC
TRBJ1-5 | few | NA | TRBV19 | CASSLNRDQPQHF | TGTGCCAGTAGTCTGAACAGGGACCAGCCCCAGCATTTT
TRBJ1-2 | NA | TRBD1 | TRBV6-4 | CASKPGQGANYGYTF | TGTGCCAGCAAGCCCGGACAGGGGGCTAACTATGGCTACACCTTC
TRBJ2-1 | NA | TRBD2 | TRBV7-8 | CASRPLGEGIYNEQFF | TGTGCCAGCAGACCCCTGGGGGAGGGTATCTACAATGAGCAGTTCTTC
TRBJ1-2 | NA | NA | TRBV5-6 | CASSLARTVTPYGYTF | TGTGCCAGCAGCTTGGCTCGGACAGTAACCCCCTATGGCTACACCTTC
TRBJ1-2 | NA | NA | TRBV5-4 | CASSFRDVYGYTF | TGTGCCAGCAGCTTTAGAGACGTCTATGGCTACACCTTC
TRBJ2-3 | NA | NA | TRBV7-3 | CASSLIAGTDTQYF | TGTGCCAGCAGCTTGATTGCTGGGACAGATACGCAGTATTTT
TRBJ2-3 | NA | NA | TRBV7-2 | CASSRVTWGIGTQYF | TGTGCCAGCAGCCGAGTGACCTGGGGAATTGGTACGCAGTATTTT
TRBJ2-3 | NA | TRBD2 | TRBV5-1 | CASSRQTSGGSTDTQYF | TGCGCCAGCAGCCGTCAGACTAGCGGGGGTTCCACAGATACGCAGTATTTT
TRBJ2-3 | NA | NA | TRBV5-1 | CASSSGSTDTQYF | TGCGCCAGCAGCTCCGGATCGACAGATACGCAGTATTTT
TRBJ1-6 | NA | NA | TRBV5-4 | CASSLVKSSGRGSYNSPLHF | TGTGCCAGCAGCTTGGTAAAGAGTTCGGGTAGGGGATCCTATAATTCACCCCTCCACTTT
TRBJ1-5 | NA | NA | TRBV11-3 | CASSLNYRSTNQPQHF | TGTGCCAGCAGCTTAAATTACAGGAGTACCAATCAGCCCCAGCATTTT
TRBJ1-4 | NA | NA | TRBV19 | CASSIGPGEGVEKLFF | TGTGCCAGTAGTATAGGCCCAGGAGAAGGGGTTGAAAAACTGTTTTTT
TRBJ1-6 | NA | NA | TRBV5-1 | CASSLVRDSPLHF | TGCGCCAGCAGCTTGGTTAGGGATTCACCCCTCCACTTT
TRBJ1-3 | once | TRBD1 | TRBV10-3 | CAISGQGGDTIYF | TGTGCCATCAGTGGACAGGGAGGGGACACCATATATTTT
TRBJ1-1 | many | NA | TRBV5-1 | CASSLGGPTEAFF | TGCGCCAGCAGCTTGGGGGGGCCCACTGAAGCTTTCTTT
TRBJ1-2 | NA | NA | TRBV11-2 | CASSLVGQYYGYTF | TGTGCCAGCAGCTTAGTCGGGCAGTACTATGGCTACACCTTC
TRBJ2-1 | NA | NA | TRBV30 | CAWSSAGKGVGFF | TGTGCCTGGAGTAGTGCGGGGAAGGGGGTAGGTTTCTTC
TRBJ2-3 | NA | NA | TRBV9 | CASSRDSQKDTQYF | TGTGCCAGCAGCCGGGACTCTCAAAAGGATACGCAGTATTTT
TRBJ2-5 | NA | TRBD2 | TRBV2 | CASSENFAGEYQYF | TGTGCCAGCAGTGAAAATTTTGCGGGGGAATACCAGTACTTC
TRBJ2-1 | NA | TRBD2 | TRBV11-2 | CASSSSGRAVNEQFF | TGTGCCAGCAGCTCTAGCGGGAGGGCGGTCAATGAGCAGTTCTTC
TRBJ2-7 | few | NA | TRBV18 | CASSPSLDSYEQYF | TGTGCCAGCTCCCCGAGTTTAGATTCCTACGAGCAGTACTTC
TRBJ2-3 | few | NA | TRBV7-2 | CASSLSVGDTQYF | TGTGCCAGCAGCCTAAGTGTCGGAGATACGCAGTATTTT
TRBJ2-7 | NA | NA | TRBV28 | CATAQQPSSYEQYF | TGTGCCACCGCGCAACAGCCCAGCTCCTACGAGCAGTACTTC
TRBJ2-2 | NA | NA | TRBV10-3 | CAISAAGLDSGELFF | TGTGCCATCAGCGCCGCGGGCCTCGACAGCGGGGAGCTGTTTTTT